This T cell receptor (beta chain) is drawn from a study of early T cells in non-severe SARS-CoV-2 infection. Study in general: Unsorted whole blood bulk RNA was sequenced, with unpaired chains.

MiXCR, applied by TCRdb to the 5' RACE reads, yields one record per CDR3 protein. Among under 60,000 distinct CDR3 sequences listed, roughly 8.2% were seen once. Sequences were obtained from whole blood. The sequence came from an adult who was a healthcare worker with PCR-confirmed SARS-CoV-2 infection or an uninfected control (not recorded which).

CDR3 DNA: TGTGCCAGCACAGTCGCGGGGTTTGAGTCTGAGCAGTTCTTC. Residues: CASTVAGFESEQFF. The chain has TRBV6-5 and TRBJ2-1, with D tentatively TRBD2 (6 bases). CDR1 and CDR2 (germline): MNHEY, SVGAGI. The CDR3 is 14 residues long. V was shortened by 7 bases and J by 9 bases, with 19 bases between the two germline ends.